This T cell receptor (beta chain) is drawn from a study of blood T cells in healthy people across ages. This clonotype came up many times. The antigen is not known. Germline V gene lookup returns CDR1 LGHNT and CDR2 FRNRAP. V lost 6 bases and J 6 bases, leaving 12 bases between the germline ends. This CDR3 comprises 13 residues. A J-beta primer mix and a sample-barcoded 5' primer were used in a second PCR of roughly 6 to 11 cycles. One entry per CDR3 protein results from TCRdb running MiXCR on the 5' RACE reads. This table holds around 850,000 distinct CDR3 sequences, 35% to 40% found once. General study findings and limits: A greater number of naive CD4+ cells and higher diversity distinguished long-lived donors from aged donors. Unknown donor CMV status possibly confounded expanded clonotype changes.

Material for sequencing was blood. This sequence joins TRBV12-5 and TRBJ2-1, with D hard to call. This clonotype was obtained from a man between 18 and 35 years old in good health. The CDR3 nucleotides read TGTGCTAGTGGATCCATAATAGGCAATGAGCAGTTCTTC. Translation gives CASGSIIGNEQFF.